This T cell receptor beta chain comes out of a study of blood T cell repertoires in COVID-19 (dated by TCRdb to 2018 to 2020). For the study in its entirety: The collaborator samples originated in the United States, Italy and Spain and spanned the acute and convalescent phases of COVID-19. The material from the prospective study consisted of cDNA or gDNA derived from T cells, B-cell-depleted T cells, or PBMCs. Subjects who had been exposed to COVID-19, were actively infected with it, or had recovered from it provided the deeply sampled blood TCRbeta repertoires that made up the dataset. The repertoires were made available in a free public database intended to serve as a resource for research on the immune response to SARS-CoV-2. The samples were drawn from two sources: the first 160 participants of the ongoing ImmuneRACE study, and over 1,000 subjects contributed by 6 global collaborators. A de-identified subject ID, COVID-19 status, age in years and sex were almost always included in the sample metadata. Where HLA class I and class II types were available, the types were taken from metadata supplied by the sample provider, not from assay-based typing. The research as a whole found: The quantity of clinical and demographic metadata differed by source and by participant and was supplied without curation.

The collaborating institutions used their own protocols to collect whole blood in K2EDTA tubes. For TCRbeta analysis, collaborators shipped samples in one of three forms: frozen whole blood, isolated PBMCs, or DNA extracted from either of those sample types. CDR1 and CDR2, per the germline V gene, are SNHLY and FYNNEI. Its CDR3 holds 14 amino acids, cysteine through phenylalanine. Here the CDR3 DNA is all that survives: 42 bases in frame from base 1. Trimming takes 7 bases from V and 8 bases from J, and the germline ends sit 15 bases apart. TCRbeta CDR3 regions were amplified from genomic DNA by means of the immunoSEQ Assay, a bias-controlled multiplex PCR. The study's own analysis went as follows. Within the assay, amplification of reference gene primers was used to estimate how many nucleated cells each sample contained. To quantify the absolute abundance of each unique TCRbeta CDR3 rearrangement, sequence reads were collapsed and filtered. For each sample, productive Simpson clonality was calculated by taking the square root of Simpson's diversity index across productive rearrangements. Not all clones reach the TCRdb copy of this immuneACCESS table, which keeps in-frame sequences only. Checked studies attribute under half of the gap to unresolved V genes and leave the rest unexplained. D and trimming come from the DNA, and the V and J calls and clone size come from that table. The sample table holds about 130,000 clones, of which 88% were seen once. The top ten clones comprise 10% of the sample.

As concerns this clone: It has no known antigen specificity. It has no much larger one-base neighbor in the sample; base qualities were not kept.

The chain joins TRBV2 to TRBJ1-6; too little of a D gene remains to name it. Material: peripheral blood. The TCR comes from a man between 45 and 60 years old with acute or convalescent COVID-19. The CDR3 is CASTLLATDSPLHF. The sequence in DNA is TGTGCCAGCACGTTGCTAGCCACGGATTCACCCCTCCACTTT.